What follows are 27 T cell receptor beta chains derived from one specimen sequenced in a study of CD4+ T cells in melanoma. The assay was immunoSEQ multiplex PCR, and TCRdb's table has in-frame clones only and misses some. In the table there are about 3,800 clones, 62% of which are singletons. Material: cells from a culture (not recorded whether cultured in vitro). The receptors originated from a human donor with melanoma.

The rearrangement joins TRBV7-9 to TRBJ1-4, with 7 bases identical to TRBD1. V shed 5 bases, J shed 4 bases, and the junction held 10 bases outside the gene matches. This CDR3 contains 16 residues. In germline, CDR1 is SEHNR, CDR2 FQNEAQ (reference sequence). CDR3 residues: CASSVSTGSLNEKLFF. CDR3 nucleotide sequence: TGTGCCAGCAGCGTTTCGACAGGGTCCCTTAATGAAAAACTGTTTTTT. The variable domain in full, completed from reference TRBV7-9 and TRBJ1-4, reads DTGVSQNPRHKITKRGQNVTFRCDPISEHNRLYWYRQTLGQGPEFLTYFQNEAQLEKSRLLSDRFSAERPKGSFSTLEIQRTEQGDSAMYLCASSVSTGSLNEKLFFGSGTQLSVL.

The chain recombines TRBV6-5 with TRBJ2-7; tentative D call: TRBD1 (5 bases). Trimming took off 0 bases at V and 2 bases at J, with 8 bases between the two ends. From germline, CDR1 is MNHEY and CDR2 SVGAGI. The CDR3 has 14 residues. CDR3 protein: CASSYSGRAYEQYF. The DNA of the CDR3 is TGTGCCAGCAGTTACTCGGGCAGGGCCTACGAGCAGTACTTC.

V usage is TRBV4-3 and J usage is TRBJ1-2, with 7 nucleotides matching TRBD1. Germline V gene sequence: CDR1 LGHNA, CDR2 YSLEER. This CDR3 contains 14 residues. Losses at the gene ends were 0 bases for V and 4 bases for J; bases not matched to a gene: 2. The DNA for the CDR3 is TGCGCCAGCAGCCAAGACAGGGGGGGCTATGGCTACACCTTC. Its protein is CASSQDRGGYGYTF.

The rearrangement joins TRBV27 to TRBJ2-7; weak D call: TRBD1 (5 bases). The CDR3 length is 11 residues. V lost 8 bases, J lost 5 bases, and 10 bases lay in between. Germline V gene sequence: CDR1 MNHEY, CDR2 SMNVEV (reference sequence). In DNA, the CDR3 is TGTGCCAGCGGGGCGTGGAACGAGCAGTACTTC. Its protein product is CASGAWNEQYF.

The V gene is TRBV30, the J gene TRBJ1-1, with D unresolved. Germline loops: CDR1 GTSNPN, CDR2 SVGIG (reference sequence). V dropped 2 bases and J dropped 8 bases, with 15 bases sitting between them. The CDR3 has 13 residues. In nucleotides, the CDR3 is TGTGCCTGGAGTTGGACTGAGGAGTTGGAAGCTTTCTTT. It translates to CAWSWTEELEAFF.

The V call is TRBV18, the J call TRBJ1-3, with 8 bases aligning to TRBD1. The CDR3 has 12 amino acids. Trimming took 9 bases from V and 8 from J; bases not matched to a gene: 6. The V gene's germline CDR1 is KGHSH and CDR2 LQKENI. The CDR3 DNA sequence: TGTGCCAGTTCCGACAGGGGAGACACCATATATTTT. This codes for CASSDRGDTIYF. Full variable domain (rest looked up from reference TRBV18 and TRBJ1-3): NAGVMQNPRHLVRRRGQEARLRCSPMKGHSHVYWYRQLPEEGLKFMVYLQKENIIDESGMPKERFSAEFPKEGPSILRIQQVVRGDSAAYFCASSDRGDTIYFGEGSWLTVV.

CDR3 nucleotides: TGCGCCAGCAGTGAGGGCAGGGGCTACGAGCAGTACTTC. Protein sequence: CASSEGRGYEQYF. The chain employs TRBV10-1 and TRBJ2-7; D perhaps matches TRBD1 (6 bases). Trimming stripped 2 bases from V and 3 bases from J, with 8 bases between. The length of the CDR3 is 13 residues. Germline values: CDR1 WNHNN, CDR2 SYGVQD (reference sequence).

This clone came up a few times. The chain joins TRBV7-2 to TRBJ2-7; 8 positions agree with TRBD2. The CDR3 is made up of 13 amino acids. The germline V gene encodes CDR1 SGHTA and CDR2 FQGNSA. The V gene end was trimmed by 6 bases and the J gene end by 5 bases; junction bases not matched to a gene: 6. CDR3 loop: CASSYTGGNEQYF. As DNA, the CDR3 is TGTGCCAGCAGTTATACGGGAGGGAACGAGCAGTACTTC.

This clone was seen once. J is TRBJ2-1 and V is TRBV6-4; TRBD2 agrees at 8 bases. The V segment lost 4 bases and the J segment 6 bases; nucleotides outside the gene matches: 8. The CDR3 runs to 15 residues. Germline V gene data show CDR1 as MRHNA and CDR2 as SNTAGT. CDR3 loop: CASSVGSGAGNEQFF. As DNA, the CDR3 is TGTGCCAGCAGTGTAGGTAGCGGGGCCGGCAATGAGCAGTTCTTC.

This clone is deemed medium-sized. The genes are TRBV19 and TRBJ2-5, with TRBD1 identical over 7 bases. V shed 9 bases and J 1 base; nucleotides not matched to a gene: 2. The CDR3 covers 12 residues. CDR1 and CDR2 from the germline V gene are LNHDA and SQIVND (reference sequence). Written as DNA, the CDR3 is TGTGCCAGCCGGGACAGCCAAGAGACCCAGTACTTC. Amino acid sequence: CASRDSQETQYF.

The chain combines TRBV30 with TRBJ1-4, with D possibly TRBD1 on 6 matching bases. Germline lookup yields CDR1 GTSNPN and CDR2 SVGIG (reference sequence). The V end was cut by 1 base, the J end by 13 bases, with 10 bases between. The CDR3 has 11 amino acids. Here the CDR3 DNA reads TGTGCCTGGAGTGACAGGGAATCACTGTTTTTT. This encodes CAWSDRESLFF.

Only a few counts were recorded for this clone. The V gene is TRBV13, the J gene TRBJ1-6; unclear D gene. CDR3 length equals 15 residues. The V end lost 5 bases, the J end lost 0 bases, and 8 bases lay between the germline ends. Germline V gene data show CDR1 as PRHDT and CDR2 as FYEKMQ (reference sequence). CDR3 DNA: TGTGCCAGCAGCCCCCGCGGCTCCTATAATTCACCCCTCCACTTT. This translates into CASSPRGSYNSPLHF.

The CDR3 reads CASSPQGGHSGNTIYF. DNA for the CDR3: TGTGCCAGCTCACCCCAAGGCGGGCACTCTGGAAACACCATATATTTT. The V gene is TRBV18, the J gene TRBJ1-3; unclear D gene. The CDR3 runs to 16 residues. V lost 3 bases, J lost 0 bases, and 12 bases lay in between. Germline CDR1 is KGHSH and CDR2 is LQKENI.

This chain joins TRBV18 and TRBJ1-1; TRBD1 aligns across 10 bases. Germline V gives CDR1 KGHSH, CDR2 LQKENI. The length of the CDR3 is 13 residues. J was trimmed by 11 bases and V by 3 bases; bases with no gene match: 6. The CDR3 nucleotides read TGTGCCAGCTCACCCGGACAGGGGGGGGTTGCTTTCTTT. Protein product: CASSPGQGGVAFF.

This clone was found a few times. This chain joins TRBV19 and TRBJ2-2; D uncertain. CDR1 LNHDA and CDR2 SQIVND come from the germline V gene (reference sequence). V lost 1 base, J lost 6 bases, and 0 bases lay in between. The CDR3 length is 11 residues. The CDR3 DNA reads TGTGCCAGTAGTATAGCCGGGGAGCTGTTTTTT. Protein: CASSIAGELFF.

The chain combines TRBV27 with TRBJ1-5; 9 positions agree with TRBD1. The trim removed 6 bases at V and 6 bases at J, leaving 6 bases unmatched. Per the germline V gene, CDR1 is MNHEY and CDR2 is SMNVEV (reference sequence). The CDR3 runs 14 residues. The CDR3 loop reads CASSSGQGSQPQHF. The CDR3 DNA is TGTGCCAGCAGCTCGGGACAGGGAAGTCAGCCCCAGCATTTT.

V usage is TRBV28 and J usage is TRBJ2-7, with D perhaps TRBD2 (6 bases). Trimming stripped 4 bases from V and 6 bases from J, with 16 bases between. In germline, CDR1 is MDHEN, CDR2 SYDVKM. This CDR3 contains 14 residues. CDR3 sequence (DNA): TGTGCCAGCAGTTCGTACCGGGGACTTACCGAGCAGTACTTC. Its translation is CASSSYRGLTEQYF.

This clone has only one observation. The V gene is TRBV2, the J gene TRBJ2-2; D not certain. There are 16 residues in the CDR3. Germline V CDR1 and CDR2: SNHLY, FYNNEI. V gave up 2 bases and J gave up 2 bases, with 12 bases separating them. The CDR3 spells CASSERSPLNTGELFF. CDR3 in DNA: TGTGCCAGCAGTGAAAGGTCCCCTCTAAACACCGGGGAGCTGTTTTTT.

J is TRBJ1-2 and V is TRBV11-2, with D possibly being TRBD1 (6 bases). Germline V gene lookup returns CDR1 SGHAT and CDR2 FQNNGV. The CDR3 contains 14 residues. With 3 bases removed from V and 6 bases from J, the gap between germline ends came to 14 bases. The CDR3 nucleotides read TGTGCCAGCAGCTTGGGGGGGGCTCCTCATGGCTACACCTTC. The encoded protein is CASSLGGAPHGYTF.

V usage is TRBV21-1 and J usage is TRBJ2-1. TRBV21-1 is assigned pseudogene status. The length of the CDR3 is 19 residues. CDR3 sequence: CASSALVRDLGPKYNEQFF. The DNA for the CDR3 is TGTGCCAGCAGCGCACTAGTCAGGGACCTTGGTCCTAAATACAATGAGCAGTTCTTC.

The chain uses TRBV28 and TRBJ1-4; a possible D gene is TRBD1 (6 bases). CDR1 MDHEN and CDR2 SYDVKM come from the germline V gene. The CDR3 spans 14 residues. The germline V and J ends were trimmed by 3 bases and 3 bases, with 8 bases remaining between them. In nucleotides, the CDR3 is TGTGCCAGCAGTTTGGACAGCTCTAATGAAAAACTGTTTTTT. Its translation: CASSLDSSNEKLFF.

The sample holds a few counts of this clone. The CDR3 DNA follows: TGTGCCAGCAGTGAAGTTGGGGACTATGGCTACACCTTC. The encoded protein is CASSEVGDYGYTF. The J gene is TRBJ1-2, the V gene TRBV6-1; D not certain. The CDR3 extends over 13 amino acids. Germline CDR1 MNHNS, CDR2 SASEGT. V was cut by 1 base and J by 3 bases, with 6 bases left in between.

In nucleotides, the CDR3 is TGTGCCAGCAGTTTAAGTAGAGATGCGCCCCAGCATTTT. This codes for CASSLSRDAPQHF. V usage is TRBV27 and J usage is TRBJ1-5; D is ambiguous. V gave up 2 bases and J gave up 9 bases, with 11 bases separating them. The CDR3 runs 13 residues. CDR1 and CDR2 (germline): MNHEY, SMNVEV (reference sequence).

Relative to its sample, this clone is medium-sized (0.01 to 0.1%). The chain is built from TRBV7-9 and TRBJ1-2; tentative D call: TRBD1 (6 bases). V was trimmed by 5 bases and J by 8 bases, leaving 24 bases between them. CDR1 and CDR2 from the germline V gene are SEHNR and FQNEAQ (reference sequence). This CDR3 region has 16 residues. The CDR3 DNA follows: TGTGCCAGCAGCCCGCGTGAACTACAGGGTAGAAGGGGCTACACCTTC. Protein sequence: CASSPRELQGRRGYTF. Supplemented by reference TRBV7-9 and TRBJ1-2, the full variable domain reads DTGVSQNPRHKITKRGQNVTFRCDPISEHNRLYWYRQTLGQGPEFLTYFQNEAQLEKSRLLSDRFSAERPKGSFSTLEIQRTEQGDSAMYLCASSPRELQGRRGYTFGSGTRLTVV.

V usage is TRBV19 and J usage is TRBJ1-1; TRBD1 is a possible D gene (6 bases). Per the germline V gene, CDR1 is LNHDA and CDR2 is SQIVND (reference sequence). Trimming stripped 5 bases from V and 4 bases from J, with 11 bases between. The CDR3 extends over 13 amino acids. The CDR3 sequence is CASSGIRGTEAFF. CDR3 in DNA: TGTGCCAGTAGTGGGATCAGGGGCACTGAAGCTTTCTTT.

V usage is TRBV5-6 and J usage is TRBJ2-1; the D call may be TRBD1 or TRBD2 (5 bases each). Germline V gives CDR1 SGHDT, CDR2 YYEEEE. The germline V and J ends were trimmed by 0 bases and 10 bases, with 14 bases remaining between them. CDR3 size: 14 residues. CDR3 region: CASSLAGASREQFF. Here the CDR3 DNA reads TGTGCCAGCAGCTTGGCCGGGGCGAGTAGGGAGCAGTTCTTC.

The chain is built from TRBV29-1 and TRBJ2-1; 7 nucleotides agree with TRBD1. This CDR3 is built from 15 residues. Germline CDR1 SQVTM, CDR2 ANQGSEA. Trimming at V came to 7 bases and at J to 3 bases, leaving 12 bases not matched to a gene. Here the CDR3 DNA reads TGCAGCGGTGCCTTCTACTGGGACAGCTACAATGAGCAGTTCTTC. Translation gives CSGAFYWDSYNEQFF.